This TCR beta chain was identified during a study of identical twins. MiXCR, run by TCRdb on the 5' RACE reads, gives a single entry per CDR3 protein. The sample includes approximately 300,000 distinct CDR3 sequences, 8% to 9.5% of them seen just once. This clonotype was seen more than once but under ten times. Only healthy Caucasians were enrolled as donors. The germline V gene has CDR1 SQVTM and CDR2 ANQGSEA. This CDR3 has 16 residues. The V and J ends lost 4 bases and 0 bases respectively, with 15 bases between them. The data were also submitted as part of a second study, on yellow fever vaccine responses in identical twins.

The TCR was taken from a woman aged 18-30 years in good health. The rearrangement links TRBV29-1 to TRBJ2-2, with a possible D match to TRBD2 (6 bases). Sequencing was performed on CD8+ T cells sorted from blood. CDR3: CSVAGGLTTNTGELFF. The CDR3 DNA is TGCAGCGTTGCAGGAGGGTTGACAACGAACACCGGGGAGCTGTTTTTT.